Below are 27 T cell receptor beta chains sequenced from a single sample in a study of OX40 agonist ivuxolimab in advanced cancers. Generated by immunoSEQ multiplex PCR, the TCRdb table keeps only in-frame clones and is missing some. This table has 60,000 to 100,000 clones, about 90% appearing once. The sequenced sample was CD4+ or CD8+ T cells sorted from blood, obtained in a trial of the OX40 agonist ivuxolimab. The origin of the receptors is an adult with an advanced solid tumor such as melanoma, head and neck, liver or kidney cancer.

Written as DNA, the CDR3 is TGTGCCAGCAGCGCGACTGGATTTGGAGAGACCCAGTACTTC. Translated: CASSATGFGETQYF. The V and J genes are TRBV9 and TRBJ2-5; D uncertain. Trimming left V 3 bases short and J 4 bases short, with 13 bases between. Germline V gene sequence: CDR1 SGDLS, CDR2 YYNGEE. The CDR3 consists of 14 residues.

The V and J genes are TRBV18 and TRBJ2-7; 7 bases are shared with TRBD2. Germline V CDR1 and CDR2: KGHSH, LQKENI. The CDR3 consists of 15 residues. Losses at the gene ends were 4 bases for V and 0 bases for J; bases not matched to a gene: 6. CDR3 sequence reads: CASSLGLESSYEQYF. As DNA, the CDR3 is TGTGCCAGCTCACTAGGACTAGAAAGCTCCTACGAGCAGTACTTC.

J is TRBJ2-3 and V is TRBV7-3; D is ambiguous. V was pared by 3 bases and J by 4 bases, with 14 bases between. Looked up from germline, CDR1 is SGHTA and CDR2 is FQGTGA. CDR3 size: 15 residues. The chain's CDR3 is CASSLVSGRADTQYF. CDR3 bases: TGTGCCAGCAGCTTGGTATCCGGAAGGGCAGATACGCAGTATTTT. Drawing the rest from reference TRBV7-3 and TRBJ2-3, the complete variable domain is GAGVSQTPSNKVTEKGKYVELRCDPISGHTALYWYRQSLGQGPEFLIYFQGTGAADDSGLPNDRFFAVRPEGSVSTLKIQRTERGDSAVYLCASSLVSGRADTQYFGPGTRLTVL.

This clone was counted only a few times. The chain couples TRBV25-1 to TRBJ1-5, with 9 bases that match TRBD1. The germline V gene has CDR1 MGHDK and CDR2 SYGVNS. V shed 3 bases and J 11 bases; nucleotides not matched to a gene: 8. The CDR3 is 14 residues long. Here the CDR3 reads CASSEAGTGLAQHF. For the CDR3, the DNA is TGTGCCAGCAGTGAGGCAGGGACAGGGTTGGCCCAGCATTTT.

This chain links TRBV5-1 with TRBJ1-2, with D possibly matching TRBD1 (5 bases). The germline CDR1 and CDR2 sequences are SGHRS and YFSETQ. V dropped 0 bases and J dropped 4 bases, with 13 bases sitting between them. CDR3 length: 15 amino acids. The CDR3 region is CASSLAGQGSYGYTF. Here the CDR3 DNA reads TGCGCCAGCAGCTTGGCCGGCCAGGGCAGCTATGGCTACACCTTC.

This CDR3 is CASSLPGLAGRRPGNEQFF. CDR3 in DNA: TGCGCCAGCAGCTTGCCGGGACTAGCGGGCCGCCGGCCGGGCAATGAGCAGTTCTTC. The rearrangement uses TRBV5-1 and TRBJ2-1; 12 bases match TRBD2. The CDR3 is 19 residues long. The trim removed 1 base at V and 6 bases at J, leaving 14 bases unmatched. CDR1 and CDR2 from the germline V gene are SGHRS and YFSETQ.

The V call is TRBV30, the J call TRBJ1-5, with D unclear. CDR1 and CDR2 (germline): GTSNPN, SVGIG (reference sequence). There are 13 residues in the CDR3. The V gene lost 0 bases and the J gene lost 5 bases, with 8 bases spanning the gap. The CDR3 region has the DNA TGTGCCTGGAGTGTAAGCCCAGATCAGCCCCAGCATTTT. Translating it yields CAWSVSPDQPQHF.

This chain joins TRBV6-1 and TRBJ2-2; TRBD1 matches 7 bases. V lost 7 bases, J lost 5 bases, and 7 bases stayed unmatched. The CDR3 length is 14 residues. The germline V gene has CDR1 MNHNS and CDR2 SASEGT. CDR3 residues: CASTVAGGTGELFF. The CDR3 DNA is TGTGCCAGCACGGTGGCAGGGGGTACCGGGGAGCTGTTTTTT.

This chain joins TRBV10-2 and TRBJ1-1; a weak D match, TRBD1 (6 bases). This CDR3 comprises 14 residues. Germline V gene sequence: CDR1 WSHSY, CDR2 SAAADI. V was clipped by 7 bases and J by 4 bases, with 16 bases between them. CDR3 DNA sequence: TGCGCCAGCAACCGCGGGGGCGCGATCACTGAAGCTTTCTTT. Amino acids: CASNRGGAITEAFF.

This sequence joins TRBV6-6 and TRBJ2-7; no definite D call. The CDR3 length is 15 residues. Germline CDR1 MNHNY, CDR2 SVGAGI (reference sequence). Between the trimmed V and J ends, which lost 2 bases and 0 bases, there was a span of 11 bases. The CDR3 here is CASSYDRLTSYEQYF. DNA of the CDR3: TGTGCCAGCAGTTACGATAGGCTGACCTCCTACGAGCAGTACTTC.

This sequence joins TRBV7-8 and TRBJ2-7; TRBD2 matches 8 bases. Per the germline V gene, CDR1 is SGHVS and CDR2 is FQNEAQ. The junction had 7 bases not matched to a gene; V was cut back by 3 bases and J by 6 bases. This CDR3 comprises 14 residues. Here the CDR3 DNA reads TGTGCCAGCAGCTTCGGGACTAGTTTAGGCGAGCAGTACTTC. Translation gives CASSFGTSLGEQYF. Supplemented by reference TRBV7-8 and TRBJ2-7, the full variable domain reads GAGVSQSPRYKVAKRGQDVALRCDPISGHVSLFWYQQALGQGPEFLTYFQNEAQLDKSGLPSDRFFAERPEGSVSTLKIQRTQQEDSAVYLCASSFGTSLGEQYFGPGTRLTVT.

The V and J genes are TRBV28 and TRBJ1-2; 8 bases map to TRBD1. V dropped 6 bases and J dropped 8; count of bases not matched to a gene: 14. Germline CDR1 is MDHEN and CDR2 is SYDVKM. The CDR3 length is 15 residues. The CDR3: CASSYRTGILDGYTF. CDR3 in DNA: TGTGCCAGCAGCTACCGGACAGGGATCCTGGACGGCTACACCTTC.

V is TRBV5-6 and J is TRBJ2-3, with TRBD2 identical over 7 bases. V shed 3 bases and J 3 bases; nucleotides not matched to a gene: 4. Germline V gene sequence: CDR1 SGHDT, CDR2 YYEEEE. The CDR3 spans 14 residues. The CDR3 nucleotides are TGTGCCAGCAGCTGGGGGGGTAGGACAGATACGCAGTATTTT. Translated, it gives CASSWGGRTDTQYF.

The gene calls are TRBV28 and TRBJ1-2, with 7 bases aligning to TRBD1. Trimming removed 2 bases from V and 4 bases from J; junction bases left unmatched: 4. This CDR3 contains 14 residues. CDR1 and CDR2 from the germline V gene are MDHEN and SYDVKM. Here the CDR3 DNA reads TGTGCCAGCAGTTTAAGGGACAGATTCTATGGCTACACCTTC. As protein: CASSLRDRFYGYTF.

This clone is termed medium-sized. Other nucleotide sequences from this sample produce the same CDR3. The chain combines TRBV6-1 with TRBJ1-2; tentatively, D is TRBD1 (5 bases). The CDR3 runs to 12 residues. In germline, CDR1 is MNHNS, CDR2 SASEGT. V lost 4 bases and J 5 bases, leaving 8 bases between the germline ends. CDR3: CASSGQTYGYTF. DNA for the CDR3: TGTGCCAGCAGTGGACAGACTTATGGCTACACCTTC.

The genes are TRBV11-2 and TRBJ1-1; 8 positions agree with TRBD1. Trimming cost V 4 bases and J 3 bases; bases outside gene matches: 7. Germline CDR1 and CDR2: SGHAT and FQNNGV. This CDR3 is 15 amino acids long. As DNA, the CDR3 is TGTGCCAGCAGCTCGCCCTACAGGGGGGACACTGAAGCTTTCTTT. Protein: CASSSPYRGDTEAFF.

This rearrangement joins TRBV6-1 to TRBJ2-7, with D unresolved. CDR1 is MNHNS and CDR2 is SASEGT in the germline V gene. The CDR3 length is 13 residues. V gave up 9 bases and J gave up 6 bases, with 18 bases separating them. The CDR3 region has the DNA TGTGCCAGTACCCCGGCCGGGTGGGGCGAGCAGTACTTC. Protein: CASTPAGWGEQYF.

The rearrangement links TRBV29-1 to TRBJ1-1, with D possibly TRBD1 on 5 matching bases. Germline V gene sequence: CDR1 SQVTM, CDR2 ANQGSEA. V shed 3 bases and J shed 5 bases, with 19 bases lying between them. The CDR3 length is 15 residues. CDR3 sequence reads: CSVDGRASALTEAFF. The DNA for the CDR3 is TGCAGCGTTGATGGCAGGGCGTCGGCACTGACTGAAGCTTTCTTT. The complete variable domain, with remaining parts taken from reference TRBV29-1 and TRBJ1-1, reads SAVISQKPSRDICQRGTSLTIQCQVDSQVTMMFWYRQQPGQSLTLIATANQGSEATYESGFVIDKFPISRPNLTFSTLTVSNMSPEDSSIYLCSVDGRASALTEAFFGQGTRLTVV.

CDR3 DNA sequence: TGTGCCAGCAGCTTCGACAGGCAGAACAATCAGCCCCAGCATTTT. This sequence encodes CASSFDRQNNQPQHF. The chain carries TRBV2 and TRBJ1-5; TRBD1 is a possible D gene (6 bases). The CDR3 loop spans 15 amino acids. The V gene's germline CDR1 is SNHLY and CDR2 FYNNEI. The V end lost 6 bases, the J end lost 3 bases, and 15 bases lay between the germline ends.

The genes are TRBV19 and TRBJ1-5; 7 bases agree with TRBD1. Germline CDR1 and CDR2: LNHDA and SQIVND (reference sequence). The V gene end was trimmed by 3 bases and the J gene end by 4 bases; junction bases not matched to a gene: 3. This CDR3 has 14 amino acids. CDR3 sequence: CASSIGTENQPQHF. CDR3 coding DNA: TGTGCCAGTAGTATCGGGACAGAGAATCAGCCCCAGCATTTT.

The chain couples TRBV4-3 to TRBJ1-5, with D hard to call. The germline gives CDR1 LGHNA, CDR2 YSLEER. The CDR3 loop spans 16 amino acids. V was clipped by 0 bases and J by 9 bases, with 18 bases between them. This CDR3 reads CASSQEPVMGLRPQHF. CDR3 sequence (DNA): TGCGCCAGCAGCCAAGAACCAGTAATGGGGTTGAGGCCCCAGCATTTT.

V is TRBV5-4 and J is TRBJ2-1; 7 nucleotides match TRBD2. CDR1 SGHNT and CDR2 YYREEE come from the germline V gene (reference sequence). The CDR3 has 15 amino acids. Trimming removed 3 bases from V and 6 bases from J; junction bases left unmatched: 9. The CDR3 region is CASSSGGISINEQFF. As DNA, the CDR3 is TGTGCCAGCAGCTCCGGGGGGATCTCAATCAATGAGCAGTTCTTC. Together with reference TRBV5-4 and TRBJ2-1, the CDR3 gives the full variable domain: ETGVTQSPTHLIKTRGQQVTLRCSSQSGHNTVSWYQQALGQGPQFIFQYYREEENGRGNFPPRFSGLQFPNYSSELNVNALELDDSALYLCASSSGGISINEQFFGPGTRLTVL.

This clone has only a few counts. CDR3 nucleotide sequence: TGTGCCAGTACTCCCTGGGGAGGGGAGGGCAATCAGCCCCAGCATTTT. It specifies CASTPWGGEGNQPQHF. This chain links TRBV19 with TRBJ1-5; tentatively, D is TRBD1 (5 bases). Germline values: CDR1 LNHDA, CDR2 SQIVND (reference sequence). The CDR3 loop spans 16 amino acids. The V and J ends lost 7 bases and 2 bases respectively, with 18 bases between them.

J is TRBJ1-3 and V is TRBV2; no definite D call. This CDR3 region has 14 residues. CDR1 SNHLY and CDR2 FYNNEI come from the germline V gene. The V gene lost 7 bases and the J gene lost 4 bases, with 14 bases spanning the gap. CDR3: CASNAGFSGNTIYF. CDR3 sequence (DNA): TGTGCCAGCAATGCAGGATTTTCAGGAAACACCATATATTTT.

This chain connects TRBV27 to TRBJ2-1; possibly TRBD2 for D (6 bases). Trimming took 2 bases from V and 4 from J, leaving 24 bases between them. The CDR3 spans 19 residues. Germline CDR1 and CDR2: MNHEY and SMNVEV (reference sequence). The CDR3 here is CASSLSVRRAIRTYNEQFF. DNA of the CDR3: TGTGCCAGCAGTTTAAGCGTTAGGAGGGCGATTAGAACTTACAATGAGCAGTTCTTC.

The chain recombines TRBV19 with TRBJ1-2, with D maybe TRBD1 (6 bases). Trimming took 7 bases from V and 4 from J, leaving 16 bases between them. The CDR3 has 14 residues. Germline V lookup: CDR1 LNHDA, CDR2 SQIVND (reference sequence). Here the CDR3 reads CASTSRDNVYGYTF. Here the CDR3 DNA reads TGTGCCAGTACCTCCCGGGACAACGTCTATGGCTACACCTTC. Based on the CDR3 plus reference TRBV19 and TRBJ1-2, the full variable domain is DGGITQSPKYLFRKEGQNVTLSCEQNLNHDAMYWYRQDPGQGLRLIYYSQIVNDFQKGDIAEGYSVSREKKESFPLTVTSAQKNPTAFYLCASTSRDNVYGYTFGSGTRLTVV.

This clone was counted once. The CDR3 DNA reads as TGCGCCAGCAGCCAAGAAGCGGGGGCAGTCGATGAGCAGTTCTTC. Its protein is CASSQEAGAVDEQFF. V is TRBV4-1 and J is TRBJ2-1, with 8 positions matching TRBD2. Germline CDR1 reads MGHRA; CDR2 reads YSYEKL. Losses at the gene ends were 0 bases for V and 8 bases for J; bases not matched to a gene: 6. The CDR3 covers 15 residues.